The present T cell receptor (beta chain) was sequenced within a study of CD8+CD57+ T cells in acquired aplastic anemia. Study background: Healthy donor sequencing depth: 10 million to 10.8 million CD4+, roughly 11 million CD8+ reads.

This clonotype was counted once. The germline gives CDR1 DFQATT, CDR2 SNEGSKA (reference sequence). The CDR3 contains 14 residues. With 0 bases removed from V and 4 bases from J, the gap between germline ends came to 9 bases. TCR beta VDJ and CDR3 profiles were obtained from a genomic DNA template. MiXCR, run by TCRdb on the reads, gives a single entry per CDR3 protein. The sample yields roughly 200,000 distinct CDR3 sequences, about 59% seen once. This chain joins TRBV20-1 and TRBJ2-2; D is undetermined. This sequence was found in a human donor in good health. Sequenced sample: sorted CD4+, CD8+, or CD8+CD57+ T cells (not recorded which) from PBMCs. The CDR3 loop is CSARDPWGTGELFF. Written as DNA, the CDR3 is TGCAGTGCTAGAGATCCGTGGGGCACCGGGGAGCTGTTTTTT.